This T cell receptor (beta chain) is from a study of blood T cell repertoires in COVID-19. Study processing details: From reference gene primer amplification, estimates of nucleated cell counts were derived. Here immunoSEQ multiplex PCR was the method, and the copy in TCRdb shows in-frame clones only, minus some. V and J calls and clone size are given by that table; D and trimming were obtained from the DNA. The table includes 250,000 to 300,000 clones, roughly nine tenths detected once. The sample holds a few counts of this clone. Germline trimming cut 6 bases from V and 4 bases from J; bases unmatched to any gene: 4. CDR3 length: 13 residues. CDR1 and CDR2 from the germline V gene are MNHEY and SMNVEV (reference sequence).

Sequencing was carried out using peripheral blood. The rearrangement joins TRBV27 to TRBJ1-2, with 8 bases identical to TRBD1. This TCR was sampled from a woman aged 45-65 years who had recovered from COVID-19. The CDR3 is CASRTGTGYGYTF. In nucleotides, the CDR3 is TGTGCCAGCAGAACCGGGACAGGCTATGGCTACACCTTC.